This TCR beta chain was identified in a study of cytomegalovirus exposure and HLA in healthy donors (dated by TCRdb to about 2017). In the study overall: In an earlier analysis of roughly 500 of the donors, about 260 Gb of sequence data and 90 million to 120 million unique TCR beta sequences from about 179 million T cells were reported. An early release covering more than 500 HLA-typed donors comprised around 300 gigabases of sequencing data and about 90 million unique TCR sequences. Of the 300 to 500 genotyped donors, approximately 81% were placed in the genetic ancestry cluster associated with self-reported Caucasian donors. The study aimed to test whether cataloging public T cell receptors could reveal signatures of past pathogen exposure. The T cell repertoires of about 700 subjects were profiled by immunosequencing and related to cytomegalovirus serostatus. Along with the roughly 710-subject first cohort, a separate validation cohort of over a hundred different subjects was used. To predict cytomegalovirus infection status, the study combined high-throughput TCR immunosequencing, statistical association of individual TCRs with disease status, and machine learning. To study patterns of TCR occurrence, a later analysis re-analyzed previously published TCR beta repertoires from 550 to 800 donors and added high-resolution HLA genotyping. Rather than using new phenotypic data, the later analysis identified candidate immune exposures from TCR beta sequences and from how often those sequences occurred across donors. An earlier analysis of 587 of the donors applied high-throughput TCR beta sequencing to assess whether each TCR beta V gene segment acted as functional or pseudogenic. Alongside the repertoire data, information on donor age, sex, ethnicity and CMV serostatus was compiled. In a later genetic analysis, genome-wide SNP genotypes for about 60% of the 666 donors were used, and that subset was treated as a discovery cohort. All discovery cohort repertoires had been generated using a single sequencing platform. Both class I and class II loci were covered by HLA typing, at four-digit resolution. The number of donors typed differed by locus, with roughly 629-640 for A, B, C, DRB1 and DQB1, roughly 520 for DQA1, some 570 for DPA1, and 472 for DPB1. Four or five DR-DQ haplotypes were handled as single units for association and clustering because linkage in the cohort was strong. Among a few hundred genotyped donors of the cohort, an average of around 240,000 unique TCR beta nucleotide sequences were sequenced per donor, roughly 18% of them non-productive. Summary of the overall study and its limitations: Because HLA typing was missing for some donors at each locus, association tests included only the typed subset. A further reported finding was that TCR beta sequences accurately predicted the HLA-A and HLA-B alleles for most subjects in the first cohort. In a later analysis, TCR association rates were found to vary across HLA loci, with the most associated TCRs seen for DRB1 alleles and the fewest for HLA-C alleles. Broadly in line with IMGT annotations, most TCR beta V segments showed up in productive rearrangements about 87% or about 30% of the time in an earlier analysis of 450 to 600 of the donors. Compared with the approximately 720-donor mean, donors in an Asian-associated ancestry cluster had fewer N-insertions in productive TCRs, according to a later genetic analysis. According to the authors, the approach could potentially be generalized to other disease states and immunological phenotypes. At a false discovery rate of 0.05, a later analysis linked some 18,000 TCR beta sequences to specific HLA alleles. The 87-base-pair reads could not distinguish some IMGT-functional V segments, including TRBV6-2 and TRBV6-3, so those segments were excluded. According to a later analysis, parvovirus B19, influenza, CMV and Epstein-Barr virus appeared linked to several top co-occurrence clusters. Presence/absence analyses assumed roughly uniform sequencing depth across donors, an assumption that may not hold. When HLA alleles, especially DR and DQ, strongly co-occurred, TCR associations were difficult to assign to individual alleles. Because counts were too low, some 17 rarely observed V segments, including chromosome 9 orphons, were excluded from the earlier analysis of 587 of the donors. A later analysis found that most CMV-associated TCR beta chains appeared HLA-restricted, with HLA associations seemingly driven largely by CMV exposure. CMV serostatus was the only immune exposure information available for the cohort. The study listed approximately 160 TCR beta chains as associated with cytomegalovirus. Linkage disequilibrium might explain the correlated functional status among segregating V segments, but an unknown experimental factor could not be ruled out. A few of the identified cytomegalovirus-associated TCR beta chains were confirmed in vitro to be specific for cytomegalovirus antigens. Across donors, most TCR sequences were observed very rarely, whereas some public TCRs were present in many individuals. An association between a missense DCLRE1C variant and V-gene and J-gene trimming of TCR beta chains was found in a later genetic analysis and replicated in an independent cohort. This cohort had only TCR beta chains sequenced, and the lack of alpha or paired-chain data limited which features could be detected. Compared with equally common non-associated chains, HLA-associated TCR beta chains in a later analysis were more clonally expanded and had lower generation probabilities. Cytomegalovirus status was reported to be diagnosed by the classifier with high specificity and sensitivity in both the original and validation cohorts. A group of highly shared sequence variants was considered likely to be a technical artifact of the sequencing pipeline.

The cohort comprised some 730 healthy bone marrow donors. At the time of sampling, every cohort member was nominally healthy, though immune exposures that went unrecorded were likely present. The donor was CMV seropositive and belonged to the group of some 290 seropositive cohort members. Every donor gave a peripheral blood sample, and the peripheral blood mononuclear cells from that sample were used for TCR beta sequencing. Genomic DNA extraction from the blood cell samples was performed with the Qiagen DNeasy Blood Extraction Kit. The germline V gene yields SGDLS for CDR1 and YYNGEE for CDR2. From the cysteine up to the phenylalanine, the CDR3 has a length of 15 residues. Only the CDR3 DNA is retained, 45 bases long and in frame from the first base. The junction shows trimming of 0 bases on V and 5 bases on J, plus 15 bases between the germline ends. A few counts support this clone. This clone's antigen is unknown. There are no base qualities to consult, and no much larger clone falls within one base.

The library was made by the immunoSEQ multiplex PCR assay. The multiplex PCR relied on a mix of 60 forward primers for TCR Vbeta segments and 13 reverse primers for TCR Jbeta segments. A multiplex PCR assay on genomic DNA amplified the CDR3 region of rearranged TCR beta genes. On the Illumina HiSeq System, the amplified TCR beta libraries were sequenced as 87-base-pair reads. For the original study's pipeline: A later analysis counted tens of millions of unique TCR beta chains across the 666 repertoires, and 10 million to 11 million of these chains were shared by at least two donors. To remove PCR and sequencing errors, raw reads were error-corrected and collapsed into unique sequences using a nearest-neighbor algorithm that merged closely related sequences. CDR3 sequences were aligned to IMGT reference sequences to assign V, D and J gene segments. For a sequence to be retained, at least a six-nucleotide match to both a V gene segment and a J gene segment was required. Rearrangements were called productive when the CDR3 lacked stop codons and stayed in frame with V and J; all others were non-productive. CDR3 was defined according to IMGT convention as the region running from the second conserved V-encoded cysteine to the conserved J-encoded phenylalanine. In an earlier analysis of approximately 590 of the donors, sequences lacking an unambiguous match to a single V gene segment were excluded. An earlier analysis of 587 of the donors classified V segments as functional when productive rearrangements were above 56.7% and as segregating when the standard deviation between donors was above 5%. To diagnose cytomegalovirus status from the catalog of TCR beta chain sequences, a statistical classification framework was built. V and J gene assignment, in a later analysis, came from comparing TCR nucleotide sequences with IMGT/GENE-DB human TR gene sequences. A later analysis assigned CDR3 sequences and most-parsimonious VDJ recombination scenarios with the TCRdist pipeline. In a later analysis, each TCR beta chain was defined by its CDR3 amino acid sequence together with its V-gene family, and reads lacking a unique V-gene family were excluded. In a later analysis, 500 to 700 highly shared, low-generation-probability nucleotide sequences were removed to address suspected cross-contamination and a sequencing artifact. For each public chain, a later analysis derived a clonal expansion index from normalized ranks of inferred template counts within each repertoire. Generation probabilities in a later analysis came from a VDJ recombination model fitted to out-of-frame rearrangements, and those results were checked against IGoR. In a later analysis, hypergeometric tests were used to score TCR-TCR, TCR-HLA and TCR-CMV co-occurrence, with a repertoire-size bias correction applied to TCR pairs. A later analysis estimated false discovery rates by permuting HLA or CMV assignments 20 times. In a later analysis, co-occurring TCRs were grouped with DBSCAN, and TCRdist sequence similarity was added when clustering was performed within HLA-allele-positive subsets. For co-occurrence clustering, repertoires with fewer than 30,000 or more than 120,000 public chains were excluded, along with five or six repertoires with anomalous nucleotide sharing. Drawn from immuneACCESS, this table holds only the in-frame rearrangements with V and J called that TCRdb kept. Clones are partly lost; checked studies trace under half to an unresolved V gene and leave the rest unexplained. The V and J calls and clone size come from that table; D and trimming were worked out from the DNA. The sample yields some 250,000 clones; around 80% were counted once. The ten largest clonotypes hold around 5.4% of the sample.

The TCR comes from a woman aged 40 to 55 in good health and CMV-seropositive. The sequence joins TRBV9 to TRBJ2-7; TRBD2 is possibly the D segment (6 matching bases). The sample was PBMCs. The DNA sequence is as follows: TGTGCCAGCAGCGTAGGCGCGGGACCGACCCACGAGCAGTACTTC. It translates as CASSVGAGPTHEQYF.